This T cell receptor (beta chain) was found in a study of T cell responses to AZD1222 COVID-19 vaccine. Study-wide points: Spike-wide vaccine-associated CD4 TCRs dominated at 160-218 and 743-854. Two doses of AZD1222 preceded a rise in Spike-specific TCR breadth and depth. Regions left unmutated in variants are reportedly the target of nearly half of spike-specific TCRs.

This table comes from immunoSEQ multiplex PCR, and its TCRdb copy is limited to in-frame clones, with some not included. The table has under 20,000 clones, roughly 90% seen once. Second-dose timings of about 4 or about 12 weeks were pooled. Trimming took 8 bases from V and 8 from J, leaving 18 bases between them. The CDR3 length is 13 residues. Germline assignment: CDR1 LNHDA and CDR2 SQIVND (reference sequence). As regards this clone: What it binds is not known.

The sequence came from an adult who received the AZD1222 COVID-19 vaccine. Sequenced material: peripheral blood, taken 28 days after the second AZD1222 dose. The chain links TRBV19 to TRBJ1-1, with D uncertain. In DNA, the CDR3 is TGTGCCAGTTCAAAGGGTGGAGAGGCAGAAGCTTTCTTT. This codes for CASSKGGEAEAFF. Together with reference TRBV19 and TRBJ1-1, the CDR3 gives the full variable domain: DGGITQSPKYLFRKEGQNVTLSCEQNLNHDAMYWYRQDPGQGLRLIYYSQIVNDFQKGDIAEGYSVSREKKESFPLTVTSAQKNPTAFYLCASSKGGEAEAFFGQGTRLTVV.